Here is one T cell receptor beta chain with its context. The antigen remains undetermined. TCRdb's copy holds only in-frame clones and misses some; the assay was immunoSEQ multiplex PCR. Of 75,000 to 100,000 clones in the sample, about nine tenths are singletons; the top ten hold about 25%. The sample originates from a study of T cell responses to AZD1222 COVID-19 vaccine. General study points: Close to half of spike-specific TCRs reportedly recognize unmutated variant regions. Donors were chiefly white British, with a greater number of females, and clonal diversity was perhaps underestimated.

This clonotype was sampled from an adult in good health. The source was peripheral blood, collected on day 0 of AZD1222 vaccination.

Written as DNA, the CDR3 is TGTGCCAGCAGCCCCCGGGACCAGCAGTACTTC. Residues: CASSPRDQQYF. V and J are TRBV5-8 and TRBJ2-7; D may correspond to TRBD1 or TRBD2 (5 bases each). Germline V lookup: CDR1 SGHTS, CDR2 YDEGEE. The CDR3 is made up of 11 amino acids. The ends were cut back, 4 bases at V and 8 bases at J, with 10 bases in the middle. The full variable domain, rest sourced from reference TRBV5-8 and TRBJ2-7, is EAGVTQSPTHLIKTRGQQATLRCSPISGHTSVYWYQQALGLGLQFLLWYDEGEERNRGNFPPRFSGRQFPNYSSELNVNALELEDSALYLCASSPRDQQYFGPGTRLTVT.